The clone carrying this T cell receptor beta chain showed up just once. Authors' methods: Estimates of nucleated cell counts were drawn from the amplification of reference gene primers. Libraries were prepared by immunoSEQ multiplex PCR; TCRdb keeps only in-frame clonotypes and omits some of them. D and trimming were read from the DNA, whereas the V and J calls and clone size are those reported in that table. The sample yields some 400,000 clones, around 84% seen once. This specimen comes from a study of blood T cell repertoires in COVID-19. Study-level information: Nucleic acid was either cDNA or gDNA, and it came from T cells, B-cell-depleted T cells, or PBMCs.

The V end lost 0 bases, the J end lost 9 bases, and 12 bases lay between the germline ends. This CDR3 spans 13 amino acids. Germline CDR1 reads SGHTS; CDR2 reads YDEGEE. The TCR sequence derives from a human donor in a cohort sampled during active COVID-19. The sample was peripheral blood. The J gene is TRBJ2-5, the V gene TRBV5-8; D is ambiguous. CDR3 residues: CASSLGADIPQYF. CDR3 DNA: TGTGCCAGCAGCTTGGGGGCAGACATTCCCCAGTACTTC.